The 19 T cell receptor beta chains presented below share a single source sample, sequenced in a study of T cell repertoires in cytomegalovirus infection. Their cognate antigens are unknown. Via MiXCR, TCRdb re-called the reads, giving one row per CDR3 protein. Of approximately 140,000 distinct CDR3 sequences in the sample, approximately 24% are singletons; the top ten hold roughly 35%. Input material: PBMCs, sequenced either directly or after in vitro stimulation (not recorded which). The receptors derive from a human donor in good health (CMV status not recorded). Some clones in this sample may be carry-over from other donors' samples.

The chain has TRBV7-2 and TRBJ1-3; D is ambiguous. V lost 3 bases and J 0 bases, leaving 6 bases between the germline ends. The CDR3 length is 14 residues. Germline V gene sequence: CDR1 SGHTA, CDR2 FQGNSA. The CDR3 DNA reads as TGTGCCAGCAGCTTCGAGGGCTCTGGAAACACCATATATTTT. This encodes CASSFEGSGNTIYF.

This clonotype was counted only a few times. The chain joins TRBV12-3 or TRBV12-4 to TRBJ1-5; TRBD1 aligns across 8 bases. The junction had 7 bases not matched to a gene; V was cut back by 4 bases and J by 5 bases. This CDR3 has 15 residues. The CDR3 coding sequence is TGTGCCAGCAGTTCTGGACAGGGAGGCTATCAGCCCCAGCATTTT. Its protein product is CASSSGQGGYQPQHF.

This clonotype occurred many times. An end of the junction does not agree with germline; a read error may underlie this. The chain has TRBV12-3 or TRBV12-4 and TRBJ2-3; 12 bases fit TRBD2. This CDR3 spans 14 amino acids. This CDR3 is CASSRGLAGSTKDF. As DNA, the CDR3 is TGTGCCAGCAGCCGCGGACTAGCGGGGTCAACGAAGGATTTT.

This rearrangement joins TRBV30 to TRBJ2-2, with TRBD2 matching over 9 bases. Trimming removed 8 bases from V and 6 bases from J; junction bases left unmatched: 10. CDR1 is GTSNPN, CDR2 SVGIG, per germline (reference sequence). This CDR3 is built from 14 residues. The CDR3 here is CAMRGGRSAGELFF. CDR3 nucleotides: TGTGCCATGCGGGGGGGGCGCAGCGCCGGGGAGCTGTTTTTT.

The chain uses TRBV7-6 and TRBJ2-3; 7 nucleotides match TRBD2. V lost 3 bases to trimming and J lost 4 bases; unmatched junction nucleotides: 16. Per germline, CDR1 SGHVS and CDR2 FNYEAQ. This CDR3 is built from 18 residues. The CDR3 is CASSFRDYRRNEADTQYF. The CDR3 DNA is TGTGCCAGCAGCTTCCGGGACTACCGAAGGAACGAGGCAGATACGCAGTATTTT.

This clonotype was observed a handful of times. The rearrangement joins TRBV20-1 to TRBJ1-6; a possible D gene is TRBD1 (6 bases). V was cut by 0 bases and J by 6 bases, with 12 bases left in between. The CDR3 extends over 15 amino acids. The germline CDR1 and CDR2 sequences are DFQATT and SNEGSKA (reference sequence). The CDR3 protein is CSARELTGTNSPLHF. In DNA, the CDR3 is TGCAGTGCTAGAGAACTTACAGGGACTAATTCACCCCTCCACTTT.

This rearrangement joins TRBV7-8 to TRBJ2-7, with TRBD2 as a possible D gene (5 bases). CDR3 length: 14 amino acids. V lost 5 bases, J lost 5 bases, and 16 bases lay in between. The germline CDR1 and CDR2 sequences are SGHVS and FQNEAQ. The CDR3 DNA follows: TGTGCCAGCAGCCCCCGGGCCGCGGGCGACGAGCAGTACGTC. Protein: CASSPRAAGDEQYV.

The CDR3 loop is CASSQDWQGGRDEQFF. DNA for the CDR3: TGCGCCAGCAGCCAAGATTGGCAGGGTGGTCGCGATGAGCAGTTCTTC. The chain employs TRBV4-1 and TRBJ2-1, with D possibly matching TRBD1 (5 bases). V lost 0 bases to trimming and J lost 8 bases, with 17 bases between them. This CDR3 contains 16 residues. Germline V gene lookup returns CDR1 MGHRA and CDR2 YSYEKL.

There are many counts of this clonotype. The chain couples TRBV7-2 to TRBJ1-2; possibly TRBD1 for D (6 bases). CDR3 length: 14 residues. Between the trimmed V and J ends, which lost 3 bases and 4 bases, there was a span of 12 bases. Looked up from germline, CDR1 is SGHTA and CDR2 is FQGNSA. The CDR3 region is CASSFGQNLYGYTF. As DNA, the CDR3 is TGTGCCAGCAGCTTTGGACAGAATCTCTATGGCTACACCTTC.

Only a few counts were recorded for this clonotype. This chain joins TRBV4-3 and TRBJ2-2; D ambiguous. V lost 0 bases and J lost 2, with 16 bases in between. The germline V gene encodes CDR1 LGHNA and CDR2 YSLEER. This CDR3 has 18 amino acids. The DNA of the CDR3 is TGCGCCAGCAGCCAAGAGAGTCCGCCTAGACCAAACACCGGGGAGCTGTTTTTT. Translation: CASSQESPPRPNTGELFF.

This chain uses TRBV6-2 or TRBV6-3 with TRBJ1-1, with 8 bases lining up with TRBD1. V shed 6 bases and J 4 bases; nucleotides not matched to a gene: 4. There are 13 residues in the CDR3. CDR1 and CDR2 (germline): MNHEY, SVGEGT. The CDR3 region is CASRATGGTEAFF. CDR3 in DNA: TGTGCCAGCAGGGCTACAGGGGGCACTGAAGCTTTCTTT.

The CDR3, as DNA: TGTGCCAGCAGCCTGGGGAGGACAGGGGTGAACCAAGAGACCCAGTACTTC. The encoded protein is CASSLGRTGVNQETQYF. This sequence joins TRBV5-4 and TRBJ2-5, with 9 nucleotides matching TRBD1. Germline V gives CDR1 SGHNT, CDR2 YYREEE (reference sequence). V dropped 4 bases and J dropped 0; count of bases not matched to a gene: 10. The length of the CDR3 is 17 residues.

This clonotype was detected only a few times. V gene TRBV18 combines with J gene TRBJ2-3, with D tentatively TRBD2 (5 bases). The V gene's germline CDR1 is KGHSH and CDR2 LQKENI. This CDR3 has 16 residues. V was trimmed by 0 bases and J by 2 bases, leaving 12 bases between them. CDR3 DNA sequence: TGTGCCAGCTCACCACCCGGGATAGCTCACACAGATACGCAGTATTTT. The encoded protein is CASSPPGIAHTDTQYF.

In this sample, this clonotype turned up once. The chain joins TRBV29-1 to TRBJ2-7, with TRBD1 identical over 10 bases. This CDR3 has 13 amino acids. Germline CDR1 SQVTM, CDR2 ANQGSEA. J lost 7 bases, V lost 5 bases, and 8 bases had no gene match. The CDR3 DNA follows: TGCAGCGTTCCCGGGACAGGGGATATGGAGCAGTACTTC. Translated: CSVPGTGDMEQYF.

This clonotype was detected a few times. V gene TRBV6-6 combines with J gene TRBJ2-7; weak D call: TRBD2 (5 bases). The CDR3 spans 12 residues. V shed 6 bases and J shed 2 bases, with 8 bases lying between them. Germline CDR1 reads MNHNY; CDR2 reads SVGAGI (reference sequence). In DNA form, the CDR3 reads TGTGCCAGCAGAGGAGGCCCCTACGAGCAGTACGTC. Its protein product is CASRGGPYEQYV.

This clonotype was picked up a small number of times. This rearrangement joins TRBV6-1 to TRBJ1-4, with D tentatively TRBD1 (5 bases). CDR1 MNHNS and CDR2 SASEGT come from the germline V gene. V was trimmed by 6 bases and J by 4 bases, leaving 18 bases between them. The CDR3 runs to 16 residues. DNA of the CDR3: TGTGCCAGCAGACCCTCCCGACAGTCGGTTAATGAAAAACTGTTTTTT. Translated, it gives CASRPSRQSVNEKLFF.

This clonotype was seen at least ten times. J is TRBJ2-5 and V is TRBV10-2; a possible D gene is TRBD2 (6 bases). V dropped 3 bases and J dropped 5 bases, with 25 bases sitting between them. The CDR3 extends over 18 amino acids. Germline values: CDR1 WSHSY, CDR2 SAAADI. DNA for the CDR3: TGCGCCAGCAGTGAATGGGGGAGTAGCGGCACCCACCGGGAGACCCAGTACTTC. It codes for CASSEWGSSGTHRETQYF.

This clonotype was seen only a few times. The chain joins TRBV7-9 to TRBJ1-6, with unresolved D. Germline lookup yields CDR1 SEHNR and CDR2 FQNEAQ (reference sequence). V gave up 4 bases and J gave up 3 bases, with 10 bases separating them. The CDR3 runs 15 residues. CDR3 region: CASSSPGFYNSPLHF. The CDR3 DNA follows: TGTGCCAGCAGCTCGCCCGGGTTCTATAATTCACCCCTCCACTTT. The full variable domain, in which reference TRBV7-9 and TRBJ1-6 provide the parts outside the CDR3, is DTGVSQNPRHKITKRGQNVTFRCDPISEHNRLYWYRQTLGQGPEFLTYFQNEAQLEKSRLLSDRFSAERPKGSFSTLEIQRTEQGDSAMYLCASSSPGFYNSPLHFGNGTRLTVT.

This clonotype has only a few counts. CDR3 in DNA: TGTGCCAGCAGCCGATCCCGGACAGGGGGACGGAATACGCAGTATTTT. This sequence encodes CASSRSRTGGRNTQYF. The genes are TRBV5-4 and TRBJ2-3; TRBD1 matches 10 bases. Germline CDR1 and CDR2: SGHNT and YYREEE (reference sequence). This CDR3 has 16 residues. V gave up 4 bases and J gave up 7 bases; unmatched junction bases: 12.